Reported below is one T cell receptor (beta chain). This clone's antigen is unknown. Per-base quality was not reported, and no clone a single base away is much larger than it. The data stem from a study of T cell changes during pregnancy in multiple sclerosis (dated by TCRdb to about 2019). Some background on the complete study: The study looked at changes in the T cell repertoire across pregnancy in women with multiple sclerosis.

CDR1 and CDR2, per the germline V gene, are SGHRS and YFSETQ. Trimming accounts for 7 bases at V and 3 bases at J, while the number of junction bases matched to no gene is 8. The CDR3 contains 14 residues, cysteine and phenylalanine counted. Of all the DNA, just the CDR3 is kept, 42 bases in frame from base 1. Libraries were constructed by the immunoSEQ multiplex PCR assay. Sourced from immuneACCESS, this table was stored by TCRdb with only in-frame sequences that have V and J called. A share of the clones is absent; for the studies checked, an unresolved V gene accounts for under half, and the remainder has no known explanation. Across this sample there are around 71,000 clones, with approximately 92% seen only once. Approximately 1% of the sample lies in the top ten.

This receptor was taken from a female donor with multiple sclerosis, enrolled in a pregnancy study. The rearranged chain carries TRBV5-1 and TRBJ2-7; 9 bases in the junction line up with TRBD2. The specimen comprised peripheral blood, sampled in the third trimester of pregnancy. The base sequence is TGCGCCAGCTCGAGACTAGCGGAGAGCTACGAGCAGTACTTC. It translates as CASSRLAESYEQYF.